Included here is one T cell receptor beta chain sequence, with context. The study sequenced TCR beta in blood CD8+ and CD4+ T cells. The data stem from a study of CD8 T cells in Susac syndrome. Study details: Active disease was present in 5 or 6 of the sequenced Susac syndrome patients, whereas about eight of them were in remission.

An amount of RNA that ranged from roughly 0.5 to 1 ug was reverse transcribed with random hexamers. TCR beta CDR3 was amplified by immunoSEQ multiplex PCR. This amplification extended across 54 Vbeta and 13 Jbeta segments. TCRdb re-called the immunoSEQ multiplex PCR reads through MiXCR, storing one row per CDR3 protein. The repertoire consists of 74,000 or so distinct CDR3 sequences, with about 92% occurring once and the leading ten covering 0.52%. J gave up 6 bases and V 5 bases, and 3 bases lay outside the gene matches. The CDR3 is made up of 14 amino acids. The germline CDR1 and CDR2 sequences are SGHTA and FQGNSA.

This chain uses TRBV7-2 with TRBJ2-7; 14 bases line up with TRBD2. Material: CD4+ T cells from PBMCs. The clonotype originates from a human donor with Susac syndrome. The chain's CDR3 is CASSPGTSGSEQYF. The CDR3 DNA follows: TGTGCCAGCAGCCCTGGGACTAGCGGGAGCGAGCAGTACTTC.